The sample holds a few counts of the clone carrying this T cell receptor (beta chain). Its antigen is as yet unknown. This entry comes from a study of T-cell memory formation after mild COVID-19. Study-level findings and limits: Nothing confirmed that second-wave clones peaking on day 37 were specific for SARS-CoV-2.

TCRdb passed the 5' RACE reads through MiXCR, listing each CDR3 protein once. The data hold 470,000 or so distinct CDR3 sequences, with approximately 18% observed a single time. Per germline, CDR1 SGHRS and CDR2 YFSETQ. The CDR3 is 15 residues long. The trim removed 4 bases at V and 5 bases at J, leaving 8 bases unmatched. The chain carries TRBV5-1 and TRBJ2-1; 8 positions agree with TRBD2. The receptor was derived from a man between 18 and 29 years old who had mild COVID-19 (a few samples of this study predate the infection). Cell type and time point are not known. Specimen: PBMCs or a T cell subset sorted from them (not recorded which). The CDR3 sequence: CASSLGTSLNNEQFF. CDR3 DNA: TGCGCCAGCAGCCTGGGGACTAGTCTTAACAATGAGCAGTTCTTC.